The T cell receptor beta chain under discussion was sequenced for a study of monozygotic twins with inflammatory bowel disease. Study results and caveats: IBD patients shared fewer clonotypes with other individuals than healthy twins, especially patients with disease activity signs. Backing was not found for a single strong signal or clonotype associated with IBD.

TCRdb re-called the 5' RACE reads; every CDR3 protein appears as one record, without DNA. This listing includes approximately 160,000 distinct CDR3 sequences. Concerning this clonotype itself: No antigen is known for it.

The CDR3 is 16 amino acids. CDR1 is SGHTA and CDR2 is FQGNSA in the germline V gene. This chain links TRBV7-2 with TRBJ2-3; lacking DNA, the TRBD1 call made by TCRdb goes unchecked. The sequenced material came from blood. This clonotype was sampled from a human donor with ulcerative colitis or Crohn's disease, or a healthy co-twin of an affected twin (not recorded which). This chain's CDR3 is CASIGGQLRNTDTQYF.